A selection of T cell receptor beta chains follows, all from one sample in a study of cytomegalovirus exposure and HLA in healthy donors. Assay used: immunoSEQ multiplex PCR; TCRdb lists only in-frame clones, some missing. The data hold fewer than 250,000 clones, with around 84% observed a single time. The sequencing sample was made of PBMCs. The receptor source for this set is a woman between 18 and 30 years old in good health and CMV-seronegative. Both conserved end residues are part of each CDR3. D genes are given only for firm matches. The size field is filled for only some rows; it gives once, few, many or a size class.

v_call	j_call	clone_size	d_call	cdr3_aa	cdr3_nt
TRBV29-1	TRBJ1-2	.	.	CSVPLGSTNYGYTF	TGCAGCGTTCCCTTGGGCAGTACTAACTATGGCTACACCTTC
TRBV5-1	TRBJ1-2	once	.	CASSSTREGGSYGYTF	TGCGCCAGCAGCTCCACCCGGGAGGGGGGCTCGTATGGCTACACCTTC
TRBV11-2	TRBJ1-2	.	TRBD1	CASSAGTGGDYGYTF	TGTGCCAGCAGCGCCGGGACAGGGGGCGACTATGGCTACACCTTC
TRBV6-1	TRBJ1-5	few	.	CASSVRNQPQHF	TGTGCCAGCAGTGTGCGTAATCAGCCCCAGCATTTT
TRBV5-6	TRBJ2-7	.	.	CASSLVQGLYEQYF	TGTGCCAGCAGCTTGGTCCAGGGTCTCTACGAGCAGTACTTC
TRBV19	TRBJ1-5	.	.	CASSIAQGYNQPQHF	TGTGCCAGTAGTATTGCTCAGGGGTACAATCAGCCCCAGCATTTT
TRBV9	TRBJ2-2	.	.	CASSGRANTGELFF	TGTGCCAGCAGCGGGAGGGCGAACACCGGGGAGCTGTTTTTT
TRBV18	TRBJ2-7	.	TRBD1	CASSSDRGRYEQYF	TGTGCCAGCTCATCGGACAGGGGGAGATACGAGCAGTACTTC
TRBV11-3	TRBJ1-2	.	.	CASGREGGYTF	TGTGCCAGCGGTCGCGAGGGTGGCTACACCTTC
TRBV5-1	TRBJ2-7	once	TRBD2	CASSLDTSGIGEQYF	TGCGCCAGCAGCTTGGATACTAGCGGGATAGGGGAGCAGTACTTC
TRBV7-2	TRBJ1-2	.	TRBD1	CASSPQGARGYGYTF	TGTGCCAGCAGCCCACAGGGGGCGCGCGGCTATGGCTACACCTTC
TRBV28	TRBJ2-2	.	.	CASSLRSGYGGELFF	TGTGCCAGCAGTTTAAGGTCAGGGTACGGCGGGGAGCTGTTTTTT
TRBV28	TRBJ2-7	.	.	CASSTGQSSSSKQYF	TGTGCCAGCAGTACAGGACAGAGTTCGTCTAGCAAGCAGTACTTC
TRBV14	TRBJ1-6	.	.	CASSYLIDSPLHF	TGTGCCAGCAGCTATTTAATTGATTCACCCCTCCACTTT
TRBV4-2	TRBJ1-1	.	.	CASSQDRGGSEAFF	TGTGCCAGCAGCCAAGATAGGGGGGGCTCTGAAGCTTTCTTT
TRBV7-9	TRBJ2-2	.	.	CASSRKKGQTGELFF	TGTGCCAGCAGCCGAAAGAAGGGGCAAACCGGGGAGCTGTTTTTT
TRBV11-2	TRBJ2-7	.	TRBD2	CASSLLSAGVYYEQYF	TGTGCCAGCAGCTTATTGAGCGCGGGGGTGTACTACGAGCAGTACTTC
TRBV2	TRBJ1-5	.	.	CASSEPGVGNQPQHF	TGTGCCAGCAGTGAGCCCGGGGTGGGCAATCAGCCCCAGCATTTT
TRBV5-4	TRBJ1-6	.	.	CASSPLLPGQRNSPLHF	TGTGCCAGCAGCCCCCTCCTGCCGGGACAACGAAATTCACCCCTCCACTTT
TRBV5-1	TRBJ2-3	.	TRBD2	CASSRIAGGSSGTDTQYF	TGCGCCAGCAGCCGAATAGCGGGAGGCTCATCAGGCACAGATACGCAGTATTTT
TRBV11-3	TRBJ2-5	few	.	CASSSGGVPLQETQYF	TGTGCCAGCAGCTCGGGGGGCGTTCCCCTACAAGAGACCCAGTACTTC
TRBV7-8	TRBJ1-2	.	.	CASSLSGGAVNYGYTF	TGTGCCAGCAGCCTGTCCGGGGGGGCAGTGAACTATGGCTACACCTTC
TRBV18	TRBJ1-2	once	TRBD1	CASSPGTGADYGYTF	TGTGCCAGCTCACCAGGGACAGGGGCCGACTATGGCTACACCTTC
TRBV6-5	TRBJ2-7	.	.	CASSYGQTYEQYF	TGTGCCAGCAGTTACGGGCAGACCTACGAGCAGTACTTC
TRBV5-1	TRBJ2-7	.	TRBD2	CASSSGEGSYEQYF	TGCGCCAGCAGCTCGGGGGAGGGTAGCTACGAGCAGTACTTC
TRBV10-3	TRBJ1-5	.	.	CAISESAPMGNQPQHF	TGTGCCATCAGTGAGTCGGCCCCGATGGGCAATCAGCCCCAGCATTTT
TRBV5-1	TRBJ2-7	.	TRBD1	CASSLRAQGVLSDEQYF	TGCGCCAGCAGCTTGAGAGCACAGGGGGTATTATCCGACGAGCAGTACTTC
TRBV5-6	TRBJ1-5	few	.	CASSLQKHSNQPQHF	TGTGCCAGCAGCCTACAGAAACATAGCAATCAGCCCCAGCATTTT
TRBV2	TRBJ2-5	.	TRBD2	CASSSLAGPQETQYF	TGTGCCAGCAGTTCACTAGCGGGGCCTCAAGAGACCCAGTACTTC
TRBV18	TRBJ2-7	.	.	CASSPTEAYEQYF	TGTGCCAGCTCACCTACGGAGGCCTACGAGCAGTACTTC
TRBV28	TRBJ1-5	.	.	CASSLEPYSNQPQHF	TGTGCCAGCAGTTTGGAGCCCTATAGCAATCAGCCCCAGCATTTT
TRBV18	TRBJ2-7	once	.	CASSPPSSYEQYF	TGTGCCAGCTCACCGCCGAGTTCCTACGAGCAGTACTTC
TRBV4-1	TRBJ2-7	.	.	CASSQVFAYEQYF	TGCGCCAGCAGCCAAGTCTTCGCCTACGAGCAGTACTTC
TRBV11-2	TRBJ2-6	.	.	CASSAYTNPGANVLTF	TGTGCCAGCAGCGCATACACAAACCCTGGGGCCAACGTCCTGACTTTC
TRBV6-5	TRBJ2-7	.	.	CASRRTAVTYEQYF	TGTGCCAGCAGGAGAACAGCGGTGACCTACGAGCAGTACTTC
TRBV25-1	TRBJ2-5	once	TRBD1	CASSAGTAQETQYF	TGTGCCAGCAGCGCCGGGACAGCCCAAGAGACCCAGTACTTC
TRBV28	TRBJ2-7	.	.	CASSLGRDEQYF	TGTGCCAGCAGTTTAGGCAGGGACGAGCAGTACTTC
TRBV5-4	TRBJ1-1	.	TRBD1	CASSFGQGTTEAFF	TGTGCCAGCAGCTTCGGACAGGGAACCACTGAAGCTTTCTTT
TRBV28	TRBJ1-1	.	.	CASTSTGGAFF	TGTGCCAGCACCTCTACGGGAGGGGCTTTCTTT
TRBV6-5	TRBJ2-1	few	TRBD2	CATTSGRYNEQFF	TGTGCCACCACTAGCGGGAGATACAATGAGCAGTTCTTC